The present TCR beta chain was sequenced within a study of cytomegalovirus exposure and HLA in healthy donors. A word on this clone: The antigen is undetermined.

Study-level points and caveats: In a later analysis, across HLA loci, associated TCR counts were highest for DRB1, lowest for HLA-C.

60 Vbeta and 13 Jbeta primers were used in PCR. Data came from immunoSEQ multiplex PCR; TCRdb stores just in-frame clones and leaves some out. The sample lists 75,000 to 95,000 clones, less than 80% occurring once. This CDR3 contains 17 residues. Germline assignment: CDR1 SNHLY and CDR2 FYNNEI. The V gene end was trimmed by 4 bases and the J gene end by 4 bases; junction bases not matched to a gene: 9. The chain uses TRBV2 and TRBJ2-1; the match to TRBD1 covers 11 bases. Sequencing was done on a sample of PBMCs. The sequence was obtained from a human donor in good health. The CDR3 loop reads CASSGDRGIGDYNEQFF. Here the CDR3 DNA reads TGTGCCAGCAGTGGGGACAGGGGGATAGGGGATTACAATGAGCAGTTCTTC.